This is a list of T cell receptor beta chains from one sample in a study of T cells in narcolepsy. Data came from immunoSEQ multiplex PCR; TCRdb stores just in-frame clones and leaves some out. The sample holds around 31,000 clones, approximately 78% seen once. The sample comprised CD45RA- memory CD4+ T cells from PBMCs. These TCRs come from a human donor with narcolepsy. Each CDR3 is given with its conserved first and last residue. A D gene is named only where the DNA matches it firmly. Only part of the rows carry a size: once, few, many, or a class if the clone is expanded.

j_gene: TRBJ1-1
d_gene: .
abundance: few
v_gene: TRBV19
CDR3nt: TGTGCCAGTAGTATAGGACCAGGGGTGATGAACACTGAAGCTTTCTTT
CDR3aa: CASSIGPGVMNTEAFF

j_gene: TRBJ2-2
d_gene: TRBD2
abundance: .
v_gene: TRBV5-1
CDR3nt: TGCGCCAGCAGGGCTAGCGGGACCCTGGGGACCGGGGAGCTGTTTTTT
CDR3aa: CASRASGTLGTGELFF

j_gene: TRBJ2-3
d_gene: .
abundance: .
v_gene: TRBV1
CDR3nt: TGCACCAGCAGCCAGGACCCGGCCCAAGATACGCAGTATTTT
CDR3aa: CTSSQDPAQDTQYF

j_gene: TRBJ2-7
d_gene: TRBD1
abundance: .
v_gene: TRBV7-6
CDR3nt: TGTGCCAGCAGCTTAGGCAGGGGGCAATCCTACGAGCAGTACTTC
CDR3aa: CASSLGRGQSYEQYF

j_gene: TRBJ1-3
d_gene: .
abundance: .
v_gene: TRBV9
CDR3nt: TGTGCCAGCAGCGTAGCTCTAATCGCGGACCTAAACACCATATATTTT
CDR3aa: CASSVALIADLNTIYF

j_gene: TRBJ1-1
d_gene: .
abundance: .
v_gene: TRBV30
CDR3nt: TGTGCCTGGAGAGGGAATGATCAGGGCCACACTGAAGCTTTCTTT
CDR3aa: CAWRGNDQGHTEAFF

j_gene: TRBJ2-7
d_gene: .
abundance: .
v_gene: TRBV10-1
CDR3nt: TGCGCCAGCGAGGACTCCTCTCGGGAGCAGTACTTC
CDR3aa: CASEDSSREQYF

j_gene: TRBJ2-3
d_gene: .
abundance: .
v_gene: TRBV6-4
CDR3nt: TGTGCCAGCAGAAAGACAGGGCGGGGGTCAGATACGCAGTATTTT
CDR3aa: CASRKTGRGSDTQYF

j_gene: TRBJ1-1
d_gene: .
abundance: few
v_gene: TRBV5-1
CDR3nt: TGCGCCAGCAGCCAAAAAATGAGGGGTGGTGAAGCTTTCTTT
CDR3aa: CASSQKMRGGEAFF

j_gene: TRBJ2-3
d_gene: .
abundance: once
v_gene: TRBV9
CDR3nt: TGTGCCAGCAGCGTATACACCTCTAGCACAGATACGCAGTATTTT
CDR3aa: CASSVYTSSTDTQYF

j_gene: TRBJ1-1
d_gene: TRBD1
abundance: .
v_gene: TRBV12-5
CDR3nt: TGTGCTAGTGGTTTGGACGGGACAGGTGGAGCTTTCTTT
CDR3aa: CASGLDGTGGAFF

j_gene: TRBJ1-2
d_gene: .
abundance: few
v_gene: TRBV18
CDR3nt: TGTGCCAGCTCAGTGGGGGCTAATAACTATGGCTACACCTTC
CDR3aa: CASSVGANNYGYTF

j_gene: TRBJ2-2
d_gene: TRBD1
abundance: .
v_gene: TRBV19
CDR3nt: TGTGCCAGTAGTATAAGGGGGCTAGCGAACACCGGGGAGCTGTTTTTT
CDR3aa: CASSIRGLANTGELFF

j_gene: TRBJ2-6
d_gene: TRBD2
abundance: .
v_gene: TRBV5-1
CDR3nt: TGCGCCAGCAGCTTGGCCCTGGGACTAGCGGGCCTCGGGGCCAACGTCCTGACTTTC
CDR3aa: CASSLALGLAGLGANVLTF

j_gene: TRBJ2-7
d_gene: .
abundance: .
v_gene: TRBV7-7
CDR3nt: TGTGCCAGCAGCTTGTGGGGGTACGAGCAGTACTTC
CDR3aa: CASSLWGYEQYF

j_gene: TRBJ1-6
d_gene: .
abundance: .
v_gene: TRBV19
CDR3nt: TGTGCCAGTAGTTCAGGGTCCTATAATTCACCCCTCCACTTT
CDR3aa: CASSSGSYNSPLHF

j_gene: TRBJ2-2
d_gene: TRBD2
abundance: .
v_gene: TRBV19
CDR3nt: TGTGCCAGTACCGATAGGGGGACTAGCTATGCCGGGGAGCTGTTTTTT
CDR3aa: CASTDRGTSYAGELFF

j_gene: TRBJ2-3
d_gene: TRBD2
abundance: few
v_gene: TRBV7-9
CDR3nt: TGTGCCAGCAGCTCCCAGCGGGGTAGCGGCACAGATACGCAGTATTTT
CDR3aa: CASSSQRGSGTDTQYF

j_gene: TRBJ2-7
d_gene: .
abundance: .
v_gene: TRBV11-3
CDR3nt: TGTGCCAGCAGCTTAGCGGGAGACACCTACGAGCAATACTTC
CDR3aa: CASSLAGDTYEQYF

j_gene: TRBJ1-1
d_gene: TRBD1
abundance: .
v_gene: TRBV19
CDR3nt: TGTGCCAGTAGCCGGGCCCGAGACAGGGATGGAAGTGACACTGAAGCTTTCTTT
CDR3aa: CASSRARDRDGSDTEAFF

j_gene: TRBJ1-5
d_gene: TRBD1
abundance: .
v_gene: TRBV7-9
CDR3nt: TGTGCCAGCAGCCGGGACAGCCCGGTGGGCAATCAGCCCCAGCATTTT
CDR3aa: CASSRDSPVGNQPQHF

j_gene: TRBJ1-2
d_gene: .
abundance: few
v_gene: TRBV30
CDR3nt: TGTGCCTGCCAGTGGGGGGGGAACTATGGCTACACCTTC
CDR3aa: CACQWGGNYGYTF

j_gene: TRBJ2-1
d_gene: TRBD1
abundance: .
v_gene: TRBV9
CDR3nt: TGTGCCAGCAGCGTAGCTTTGGGACAGGGAACCAATGAGCAGTTCTTC
CDR3aa: CASSVALGQGTNEQFF

j_gene: TRBJ1-1
d_gene: .
abundance: few
v_gene: TRBV7-9
CDR3nt: TGTGCCAGCAGCTGGAACATGAACACTGAAGCTTTCTTT
CDR3aa: CASSWNMNTEAFF

j_gene: TRBJ2-2
d_gene: .
abundance: .
v_gene: TRBV9
CDR3nt: TGTGCCAGCAGCCCGAGGTTCCCAGCGAACACCGGGGAGCTGTTTTTT
CDR3aa: CASSPRFPANTGELFF

j_gene: TRBJ1-2
d_gene: .
abundance: .
v_gene: TRBV7-3
CDR3nt: TGTGCCAGCAGCCCGACAGGTGGCCGCTATGGCTACACCTTC
CDR3aa: CASSPTGGRYGYTF

j_gene: TRBJ2-3
d_gene: .
abundance: .
v_gene: TRBV9
CDR3nt: TGTGCCAGCAGCTTAGGGCCGAAAGATACGCAGTATTTT
CDR3aa: CASSLGPKDTQYF

j_gene: TRBJ2-5
d_gene: TRBD1
abundance: .
v_gene: TRBV2
CDR3nt: TGTGCCAGCAAAGCAGACAGGGGGATAGAGACCCAGTACTTC
CDR3aa: CASKADRGIETQYF

j_gene: TRBJ2-1
d_gene: TRBD2
abundance: medium-sized
v_gene: TRBV2
CDR3nt: TGTGCCAGCAGTTATAGTGGGCTAGCGGGGGTATACAATGAGCAGTTCTTC
CDR3aa: CASSYSGLAGVYNEQFF

j_gene: TRBJ1-2
d_gene: .
abundance: few
v_gene: TRBV7-9
CDR3nt: TGTGCCAGCAGCCCGGATCGGGGGAAGGTATTCGATGGCTACACCTTC
CDR3aa: CASSPDRGKVFDGYTF

j_gene: TRBJ2-5
d_gene: .
abundance: .
v_gene: TRBV11-2
CDR3nt: TGTGCCAGCAGCTTGAAAGGGGAGACCCAGTACTTC
CDR3aa: CASSLKGETQYF

j_gene: TRBJ2-7
d_gene: TRBD1
abundance: .
v_gene: TRBV5-1
CDR3nt: TGCGCCAGCAGCTTGTTAGGGCAGGGGGCGCCTATAACCTACGAGCAGTACTTC
CDR3aa: CASSLLGQGAPITYEQYF

j_gene: TRBJ2-3
d_gene: .
abundance: .
v_gene: TRBV4-1
CDR3nt: TGCGCCAGCAGCCTCAGACAGGGCACAGATACGCAGTATTTT
CDR3aa: CASSLRQGTDTQYF

j_gene: TRBJ1-5
d_gene: .
abundance: few
v_gene: TRBV11-2
CDR3nt: TGTGCCAGCAGCTTAGGAAGCGTAGGGCAGCCCCAGCATTTT
CDR3aa: CASSLGSVGQPQHF

j_gene: TRBJ1-1
d_gene: .
abundance: once
v_gene: TRBV28
CDR3nt: TGTGCCAGCAGGATCAGTTACACTGAAGCTTTCTTT
CDR3aa: CASRISYTEAFF

j_gene: TRBJ1-4
d_gene: .
abundance: .
v_gene: TRBV5-1
CDR3nt: TGCGCCAGCAGCTTGGGGGACGGAGGAAAACTGTTTTTT
CDR3aa: CASSLGDGGKLFF

j_gene: TRBJ1-2
d_gene: TRBD1
abundance: .
v_gene: TRBV15
CDR3nt: TGTGCCACCAGCAGAGGGGGGACAGGGAGAGGTGGCTACACCTTC
CDR3aa: CATSRGGTGRGGYTF

j_gene: TRBJ2-1
d_gene: .
abundance: .
v_gene: TRBV11-3
CDR3nt: TGTGCCCGCAGCCCAGGGAGCTCCTACAATGAGCAGTTCTTC
CDR3aa: CARSPGSSYNEQFF

j_gene: TRBJ2-7
d_gene: .
abundance: .
v_gene: TRBV6-5
CDR3nt: TGTGCCAGCAGTTACTCAGGGGTAGAGCCCTTCTACGAGCAGTACTTC
CDR3aa: CASSYSGVEPFYEQYF

j_gene: TRBJ1-2
d_gene: TRBD1
abundance: .
v_gene: TRBV5-6
CDR3nt: TGTGCCAGCAGCTTGGTGGGACAGGGAGCTAACTATGGCTACACCTTC
CDR3aa: CASSLVGQGANYGYTF

j_gene: TRBJ2-5
d_gene: .
abundance: once
v_gene: TRBV7-6
CDR3nt: TGTGCCGGCAGCTTAGGGGGGGAGACCCAGTACTTC
CDR3aa: CAGSLGGETQYF

j_gene: TRBJ2-3
d_gene: TRBD2
abundance: .
v_gene: TRBV7-3
CDR3nt: TGTGCCAGCAGCTTAAATGCGGGGGGAAAAGAAGGAGATACGCAGTATTTT
CDR3aa: CASSLNAGGKEGDTQYF

j_gene: TRBJ1-2
d_gene: TRBD1
abundance: .
v_gene: TRBV2
CDR3nt: TGTGCCAGCAGTGAGAGACAGGGGTTTTTAGGCTACACCTTC
CDR3aa: CASSERQGFLGYTF

j_gene: TRBJ2-2
d_gene: .
abundance: .
v_gene: TRBV14
CDR3nt: TGTGCCAGCAGCCAGCTGGGGATCACCGGGGAGCTGTTTTTT
CDR3aa: CASSQLGITGELFF

j_gene: TRBJ2-7
d_gene: .
abundance: .
v_gene: TRBV10-1
CDR3nt: TGCGCCAGCATGGGGGCTTGGAGTGACGAGCAGTACTTC
CDR3aa: CASMGAWSDEQYF

j_gene: TRBJ2-7
d_gene: .
abundance: .
v_gene: TRBV6-5
CDR3nt: TGTGCCAGCAGTTCCCCCAGGCGGCCTTTCGAGCAGTACTTC
CDR3aa: CASSSPRRPFEQYF

j_gene: TRBJ2-2
d_gene: .
abundance: .
v_gene: TRBV6-5
CDR3nt: TGTGCCAGCAGGGAAGGGGGAGGGGGGGAGCTGTTTTTT
CDR3aa: CASREGGGGELFF

j_gene: TRBJ1-1
d_gene: .
abundance: .
v_gene: TRBV4-2
CDR3nt: TGTGCCAGCAGCCAAGACCCGGGGAGGTTAGCGGCTTTCTTT
CDR3aa: CASSQDPGRLAAFF